This T cell receptor beta chain was captured in a study of blood T cell repertoires in COVID-19. Authors' methods: Researchers report that nucleated cell counts were estimated from reference gene primer amplification. Repertoires were generated with immunoSEQ multiplex PCR, while TCRdb's copy carries only in-frame clones and drops some. V, J and clone size are those of that table, while D and trimming were read from the DNA. The sample lists hundreds of thousands of clones; over 70% were seen once. Germline CDR1 and CDR2: KGHSH and LQKENI. Trimming cost V 6 bases and J 4 bases, with 24 bases left between them. The CDR3 loop spans 17 amino acids.

Sequenced input: peripheral blood. The receptor's source is a human donor in a cohort sampled during active COVID-19. The chain recombines TRBV18 with TRBJ1-1; weak D call: TRBD1 (5 bases). The CDR3 region is CASSLAPLGDVGTEAFF. CDR3 coding DNA: TGTGCCAGCTCCCTAGCGCCTTTGGGGGACGTCGGCACTGAAGCTTTCTTT.